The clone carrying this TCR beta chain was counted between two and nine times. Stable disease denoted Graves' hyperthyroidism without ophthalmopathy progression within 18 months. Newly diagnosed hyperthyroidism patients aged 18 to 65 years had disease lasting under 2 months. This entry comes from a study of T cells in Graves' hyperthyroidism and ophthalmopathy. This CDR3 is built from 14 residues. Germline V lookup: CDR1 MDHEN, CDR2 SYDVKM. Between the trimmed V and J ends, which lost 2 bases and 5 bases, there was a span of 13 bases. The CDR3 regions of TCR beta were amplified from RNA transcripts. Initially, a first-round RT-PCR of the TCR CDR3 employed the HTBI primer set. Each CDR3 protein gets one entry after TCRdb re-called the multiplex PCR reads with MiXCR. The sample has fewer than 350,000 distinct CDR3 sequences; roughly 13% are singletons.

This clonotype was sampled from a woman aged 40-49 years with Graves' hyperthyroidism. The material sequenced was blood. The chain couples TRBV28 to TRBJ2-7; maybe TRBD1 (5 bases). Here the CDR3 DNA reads TGTGCCAGCAGTTTAACAGGCGATTGGGACGAGCAGTACTTC. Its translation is CASSLTGDWDEQYF.